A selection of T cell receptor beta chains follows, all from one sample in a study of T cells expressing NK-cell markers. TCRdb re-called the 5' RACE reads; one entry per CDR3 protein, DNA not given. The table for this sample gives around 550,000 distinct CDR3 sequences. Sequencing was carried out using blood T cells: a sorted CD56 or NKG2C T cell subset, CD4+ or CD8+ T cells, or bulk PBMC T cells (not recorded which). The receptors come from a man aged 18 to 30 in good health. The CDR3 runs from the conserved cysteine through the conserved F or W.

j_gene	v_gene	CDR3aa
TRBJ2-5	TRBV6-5	CASSTSGVGTQYF
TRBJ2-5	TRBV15	CATSRGGGHGETQYF
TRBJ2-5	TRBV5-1	CASSLARNQETQYF
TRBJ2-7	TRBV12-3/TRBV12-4	CASSLYGGGSYEQYF
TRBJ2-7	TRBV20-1	CSALSRDPPHEQYF
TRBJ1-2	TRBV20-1	CSTGTVYGYTF
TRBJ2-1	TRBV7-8	CASRLFRGAGSSNEQFF
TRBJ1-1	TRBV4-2	CASSQDFLGAEAFF
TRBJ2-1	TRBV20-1	CSAAPGTMYNEQFF
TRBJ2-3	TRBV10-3	CAARDLGTDTQYF
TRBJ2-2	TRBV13	CASTQIRGIPGELFF
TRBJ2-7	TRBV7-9	CASSPWGIPYEQYF
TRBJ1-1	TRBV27	CASSLSGGGAGNTEAFF
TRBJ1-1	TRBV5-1	CASSPRGPGPTEAFF
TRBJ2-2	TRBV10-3	CAISARDNTGELFF
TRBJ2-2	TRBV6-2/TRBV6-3	CASSYSQAGFRAGELFF
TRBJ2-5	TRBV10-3	CAISEMLQETQYF
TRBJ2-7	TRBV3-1	CASSGTGLTYEQYF
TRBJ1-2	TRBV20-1	CSAREESRDGYTF
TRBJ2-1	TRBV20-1	CSAREGFAYNEQFF
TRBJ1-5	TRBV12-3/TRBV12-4	CASSRGRGNQPQHF
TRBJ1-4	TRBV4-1	CASSLTEATNEKLFF
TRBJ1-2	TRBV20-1	CSAGRIYGYTF
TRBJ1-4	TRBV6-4	CASSDSWRGEKLFF
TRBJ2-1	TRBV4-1	CASSLPAQGARDEQFF
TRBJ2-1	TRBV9	CASSAVGDIYNEQFF
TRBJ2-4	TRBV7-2	CASSPEIPIQYF
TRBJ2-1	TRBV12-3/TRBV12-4	CASNPRSGIGQFF
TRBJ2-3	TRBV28	CASSKLRLAGEPDTQYF
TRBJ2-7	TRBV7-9	CASSPRTGSGYEQYF
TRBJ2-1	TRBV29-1	CSVEQAVGGEQFF
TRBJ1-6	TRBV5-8	CASSLGQGAGTPLHF
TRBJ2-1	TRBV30	CAWSLKNEQFF
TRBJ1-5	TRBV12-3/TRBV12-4	CASTWTGGEPQHF
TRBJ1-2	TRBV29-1	CSAGKLGAGYGYTF
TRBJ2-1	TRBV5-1	CASSLRTSGRAGVSYNEQFF
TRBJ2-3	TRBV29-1	CSVVGLAGISDTQYF
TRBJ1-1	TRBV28	CASSFSNEPEAFF
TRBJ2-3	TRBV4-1	CASSQVADRVKVADTQYF
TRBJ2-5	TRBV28	CASSLGLEDRGQETQYF
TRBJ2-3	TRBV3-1	CASSQPTGFTDTQYF
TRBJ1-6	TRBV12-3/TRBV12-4	CASSLTGNSPLHF
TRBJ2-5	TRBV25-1	CASSAKKYQETQYF
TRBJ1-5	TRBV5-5	CASSFAASSNQPQHF
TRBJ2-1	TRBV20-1	CSASWSINEQFF
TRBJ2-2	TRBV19	CARGVTENTGELFF
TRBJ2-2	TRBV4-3	CASSQASQMSGELFF
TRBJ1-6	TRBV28	CASSTGLNNSPLHF
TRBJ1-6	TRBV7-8	CASSLVSGTAYSPLHF
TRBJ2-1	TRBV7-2	CASSLVSEIVYEQFF
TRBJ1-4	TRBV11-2	CASSIRQALNEKLFF
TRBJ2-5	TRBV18	CASSPVGETQYF
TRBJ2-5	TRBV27	CASSTRDGEETQYF